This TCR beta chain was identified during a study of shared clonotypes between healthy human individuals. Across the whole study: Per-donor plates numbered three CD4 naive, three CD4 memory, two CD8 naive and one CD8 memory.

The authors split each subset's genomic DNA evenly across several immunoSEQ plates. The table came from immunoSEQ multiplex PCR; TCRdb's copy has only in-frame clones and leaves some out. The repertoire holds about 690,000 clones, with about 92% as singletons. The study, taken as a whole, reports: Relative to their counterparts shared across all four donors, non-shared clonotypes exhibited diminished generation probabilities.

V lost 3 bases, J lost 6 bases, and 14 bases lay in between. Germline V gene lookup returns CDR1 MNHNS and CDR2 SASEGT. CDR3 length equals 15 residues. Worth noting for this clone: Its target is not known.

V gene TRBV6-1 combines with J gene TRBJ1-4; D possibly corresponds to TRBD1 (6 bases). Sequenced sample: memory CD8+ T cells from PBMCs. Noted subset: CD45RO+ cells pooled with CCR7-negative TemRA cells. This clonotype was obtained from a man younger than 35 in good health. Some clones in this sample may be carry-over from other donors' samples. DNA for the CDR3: TGTGCCAGCAGTGATCGCCAGGGGTTGGATGAAAAACTGTTTTTT. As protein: CASSDRQGLDEKLFF.